This T cell receptor (beta chain) was sequenced in a study of OX40 agonist ivuxolimab in advanced cancers. V shed 1 base and J 16 bases; nucleotides not matched to a gene: 7. The CDR3 has 11 residues. Germline CDR1 and CDR2: SQVTM and ANQGSEA. Of note for this clone: The target antigen is unknown.

Notes on the study in general: Partial responders treated at 0.1-3.0 mg/kg exhibited clonal expansion among the lowest measured. Dosing at 0.1 to 3.0 mg/kg was accompanied by clonal expansion of CD4+ and CD8+ blood T cells by week 6.

Measured with immunoSEQ multiplex PCR; TCRdb has only the in-frame clones, and not every one. This sample yields more than 80,000 clones, of which roughly 94% are seen a single time; around 2.8% belongs to the top ten. The TCR originated in an adult with an advanced solid tumor such as melanoma, head and neck, liver or kidney cancer. The sample in question was CD4+ or CD8+ T cells sorted from blood, obtained in a trial of the OX40 agonist ivuxolimab. The V and J genes are TRBV29-1 and TRBJ2-1; 7 bases are shared with TRBD2. CDR3 sequence (DNA): TGCAGCGTTGAAGCGGGAGGCCCTCATTTCTTC. It codes for CSVEAGGPHFF.